These T cell receptor beta chains were read from a single sample in a study of tumor T cells in aggressive B-cell lymphoma. Profiling relied on immunoSEQ multiplex PCR, and the TCRdb table lists in-frame clones only, not all of them. The repertoire holds about 3,000 clones, roughly 85% seen once, with less than 20% in the top ten. The material sequenced was tumor tissue. These receptors were taken from an adult with diffuse large B cell lymphoma. Some clones in this sample may be carry-over from other donors' samples. The CDR3 runs from the conserved cysteine through the conserved F or W. The D gene is left open where the match is weak. Where a row states a size, it is once, few, many or the class of an expanded clone; other rows omit it.

d_gene	v_gene	j_gene	abundance	CDR3nt	CDR3aa
.	TRBV9	TRBJ1-1	.	TGTGCCAGCAGCCTGGGAATTTCAGGGGACGGCGGAGCTTTCTTT	CASSLGISGDGGAFF
.	TRBV25-1	TRBJ1-4	.	TGTGCCAGCAGGGGTCGGGGAGAAAAACTGTTTTTT	CASRGRGEKLFF
.	TRBV29-1	TRBJ1-5	.	TGCAGCGTTGGACAGGTAAATCAGCCCCAGCATTTT	CSVGQVNQPQHF
TRBD1	TRBV7-8	TRBJ1-1	.	TGTGCCAGCAGCCAAGGAGGGGGACAGAAAGCTTTCTTT	CASSQGGGQKAFF
.	TRBV5-1	TRBJ2-3	.	TGCGCCAGCAGCTTGTACAGGGCCCCAGATACGCAGTATTTT	CASSLYRAPDTQYF
.	TRBV5-1	TRBJ2-3	.	TGCGCCAGCAGCCTCCTGGGCGGGGGCATCGCAGATACGCAGTATTTT	CASSLLGGGIADTQYF
TRBD1	TRBV5-8	TRBJ1-5	.	TGTGCCAGCAGCCAAGACAGGGCGAGCAATCAGCCCCAGCATTTT	CASSQDRASNQPQHF
TRBD1	TRBV11-3	TRBJ1-2	.	TGTGCCAGCAGCTCCCAGGGGGTCTATGGCTACACCTTC	CASSSQGVYGYTF
.	TRBV28	TRBJ2-5	few	TGTGCCAGCAGCAGCGAGCAGGGGCAGTACTTC	CASSSEQGQYF
.	TRBV18	TRBJ1-3	.	TGTGCCAGCTCTCGCGGGGACTCTGGAAACACCATATATTTT	CASSRGDSGNTIYF
.	TRBV4-2	TRBJ2-7	few	TGTGCCAGCAGCCAAGGAGTGGGCGGGTCGGCCTACGAGCAGTACTTC	CASSQGVGGSAYEQYF
TRBD2	TRBV19	TRBJ2-1	.	TGTGCCAGTAGTATTAGGACTAGTCGCAATGAGCAGTTCTTC	CASSIRTSRNEQFF
.	TRBV5-1	TRBJ1-1	.	TGCGCCAGTAGTTATGAGGAGGGGAACACTGAAGCTTTCTTT	CASSYEEGNTEAFF
TRBD1	TRBV15	TRBJ2-5	.	TGTGCCACCAGCATAGGACAGGAGCTATGGGAGACCCAGTACTTC	CATSIGQELWETQYF
TRBD1	TRBV19	TRBJ1-1	.	TGTGCCACCGGACAGGGGAACACTGAAGCTTTCTTT	CATGQGNTEAFF
TRBD1	TRBV7-2	TRBJ2-1	few	TGTGCCAGCAGCTTAGGAGTGGCAGGGGGCAATGAGCAGTTCTTC	CASSLGVAGGNEQFF
TRBD1	TRBV6-5	TRBJ2-5	.	TGTGCCAGCAGTCCGACAGGGTCCGCGGAGACCCAGTACTTC	CASSPTGSAETQYF
.	TRBV4-2	TRBJ1-2	.	TGTGCCAGCAGCCAAGACGGGTCTGACGGCTACACCTTC	CASSQDGSDGYTF
.	TRBV19	TRBJ2-1	.	TGTGCCAGTAAAGTCCAGCGGTCCTACAATGAGCAGTTCTTC	CASKVQRSYNEQFF
.	TRBV4-3	TRBJ2-1	.	TGCGCCAGCAGCCAAGACAGGGGACGCTACAATGAGCAGTTCTTC	CASSQDRGRYNEQFF
TRBD1	TRBV6-1	TRBJ1-5	.	TGTGCCAGCAGTGCTACCCGACAGGGTTCGGGCAATCAGCCCCAGCATTTT	CASSATRQGSGNQPQHF
.	TRBV29-1	TRBJ1-2	.	TGCAGCGTACAGGGTAACTATGGCTACACCTTC	CSVQGNYGYTF
.	TRBV9	TRBJ2-2	.	TGTGCCAGCAGCGTAGAAGGGGGGGGGAACGGGGAGCTGTTTTTT	CASSVEGGGNGELFF
TRBD2	TRBV5-4	TRBJ2-7	.	TGTGCCAGCAAAGAGACTAGCGGGAGTAGCGACGAGCAGTACTTC	CASKETSGSSDEQYF
TRBD1	TRBV5-4	TRBJ1-1	few	TGTGCCAGCAGCTTAGACAGGGGGAGTACTGAAGCTTTCTTT	CASSLDRGSTEAFF
TRBD2	TRBV7-2	TRBJ2-1	.	TGTGCCAGCAGCTTAGGCCTAGCGGGAGCCCCAGGCGGGGAGCAGTTCTTC	CASSLGLAGAPGGEQFF
.	TRBV19	TRBJ2-3	.	TGTGCCACACGGGGTTTAGCGGACACAGATACGCAGTATTTT	CATRGLADTDTQYF
TRBD1	TRBV6-1	TRBJ2-1	.	TGTGCCAGCGTGATCCACAGGGGCAATGAGCAGTTCTTC	CASVIHRGNEQFF
.	TRBV2	TRBJ2-3	.	TGTGCCAGCGGCGGGACCCGGGCAGATACGCAGTATTTT	CASGGTRADTQYF
.	TRBV28	TRBJ2-1	.	TGTGCCTCTCAAGCCCGTCGAGGGTTGAAGGGAAATCGAGCCAATGAGCAGTTCTTC	CASQARRGLKGNRANEQFF
.	TRBV19	TRBJ1-1	.	TGTGCCAGCACCCGGGGGAACACTGAAGCTTTCTTT	CASTRGNTEAFF
TRBD1	TRBV29-1	TRBJ2-7	once	TGCAGCGTTGATGCACAGGGGGCGCGCGAGCAGTACTTC	CSVDAQGAREQYF
TRBD1	TRBV28	TRBJ1-5	.	TGTGCCAGCAGTTTTCCTGGGACAGGGGTCCTTAGGGGCCAGCCCCAGCATTTT	CASSFPGTGVLRGQPQHF
TRBD2	TRBV15	TRBJ2-1	.	TGTGCCACCAGCACCTGGGCCAGGACTAGCGGGAGAAATGAGCAGTTCTTC	CATSTWARTSGRNEQFF
.	TRBV27	TRBJ1-2	.	TGTGCCAGCAGTTCCTGGGGGGATAAGAGCTACACCTTC	CASSSWGDKSYTF
.	TRBV2	TRBJ1-5	.	TGTGCCAGCAGAGCGACAGTCTTGAGCAGTCAGCCCCAGCATTTT	CASRATVLSSQPQHF
TRBD1	TRBV19	TRBJ1-2	.	TGTGCCAGTAGTGGGGCAAACAGGGGATCCTATGGCTACACCTTT	CASSGANRGSYGYTF
TRBD2	TRBV7-6	TRBJ2-3	.	TGTGCCAGCAGCTTAGTGCGGGGGGATACAGATACGCAGTATTTT	CASSLVRGDTDTQYF
TRBD1	TRBV4-3	TRBJ2-6	.	TGCGCCAGCAGCCAAGTCCCGGGACAGGACTCTGGGGCCAACGTCCTGACTTTC	CASSQVPGQDSGANVLTF
.	TRBV6-5	TRBJ2-1	.	TGTGCCAGCAGTTCCCAGCGGAGCTCCTACAATGAGCAGTTCTTC	CASSSQRSSYNEQFF
.	TRBV4-3	TRBJ2-5	.	TGCGCCAGCAGCCAAGGAGTAGCGGAGACCCAGTACTTC	CASSQGVAETQYF
.	TRBV27	TRBJ2-3	.	TGTGCCAGCAGTTCGACCCCTTACGCGGAGCGTTCACCAGATACGCAGTATTTT	CASSSTPYAERSPDTQYF